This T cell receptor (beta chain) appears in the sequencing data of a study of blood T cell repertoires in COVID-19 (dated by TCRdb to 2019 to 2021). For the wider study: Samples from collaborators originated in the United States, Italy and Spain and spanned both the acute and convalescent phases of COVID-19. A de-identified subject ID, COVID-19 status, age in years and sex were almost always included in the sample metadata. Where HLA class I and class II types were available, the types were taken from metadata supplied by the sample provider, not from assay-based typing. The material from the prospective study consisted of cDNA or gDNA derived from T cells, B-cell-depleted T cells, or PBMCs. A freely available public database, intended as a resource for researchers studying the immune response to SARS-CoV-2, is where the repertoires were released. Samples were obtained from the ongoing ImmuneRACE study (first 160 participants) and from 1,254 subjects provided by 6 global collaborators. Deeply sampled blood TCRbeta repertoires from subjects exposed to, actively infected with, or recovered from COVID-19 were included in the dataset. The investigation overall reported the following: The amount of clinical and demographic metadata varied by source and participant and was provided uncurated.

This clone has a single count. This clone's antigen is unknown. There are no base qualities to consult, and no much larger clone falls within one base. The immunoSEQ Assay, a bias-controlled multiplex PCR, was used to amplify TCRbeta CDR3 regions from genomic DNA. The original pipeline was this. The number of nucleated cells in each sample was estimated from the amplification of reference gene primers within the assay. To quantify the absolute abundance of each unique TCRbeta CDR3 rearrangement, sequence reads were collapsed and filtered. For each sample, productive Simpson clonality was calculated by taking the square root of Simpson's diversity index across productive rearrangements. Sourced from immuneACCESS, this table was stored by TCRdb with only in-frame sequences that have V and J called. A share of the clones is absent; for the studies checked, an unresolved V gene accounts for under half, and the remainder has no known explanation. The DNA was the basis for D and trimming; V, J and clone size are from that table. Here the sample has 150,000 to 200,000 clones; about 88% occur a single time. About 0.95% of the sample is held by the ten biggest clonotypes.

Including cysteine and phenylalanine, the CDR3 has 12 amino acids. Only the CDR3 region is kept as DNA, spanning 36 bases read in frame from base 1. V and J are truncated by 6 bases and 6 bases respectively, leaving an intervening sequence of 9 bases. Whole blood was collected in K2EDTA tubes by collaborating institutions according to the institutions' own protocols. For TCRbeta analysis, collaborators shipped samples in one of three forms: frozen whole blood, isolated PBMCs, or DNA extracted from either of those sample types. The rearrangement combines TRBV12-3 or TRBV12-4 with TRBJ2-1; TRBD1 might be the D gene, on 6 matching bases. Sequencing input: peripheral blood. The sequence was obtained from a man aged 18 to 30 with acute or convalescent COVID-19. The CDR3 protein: CASRNRVNEQFF. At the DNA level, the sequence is TGTGCCAGCAGAAACAGGGTCAATGAGCAGTTCTTC.